The 9 T cell receptor beta chains below come from one sample, sequenced in a study of blood T cell repertoires in COVID-19. TCRdb's copy holds only in-frame clones and misses some; the assay was immunoSEQ multiplex PCR. The sample records about 140,000 clones, roughly 76% being singletons. Sequences were obtained from peripheral blood. These receptors all stem from a man aged 80 or over with acute or convalescent COVID-19.

CDR3 in DNA: TGTGCCAGTAGGAGAACAGGGTCGGTTGGCTACACCTTC. Translating gives CASRRTGSVGYTF. The chain uses TRBV19 and TRBJ1-2, with a tentative D call TRBD1 (6 bases). In germline, CDR1 is LNHDA, CDR2 SQIVND (reference sequence). The CDR3 contains 13 residues. V was shortened by 6 bases and J by 7 bases, with 15 bases between the two germline ends.

The chain combines TRBV2 with TRBJ2-6; 7 nucleotides align to TRBD1. The CDR3 consists of 15 residues. Germline assignment: CDR1 SNHLY and CDR2 FYNNEI. V gave up 5 bases and J gave up 0 bases; unmatched junction bases: 1. DNA for the CDR3: TGTGCCAGCAGTTGGGACAGCTCTGGGGCCAACGTCCTGACTTTC. Encoded protein: CASSWDSSGANVLTF.

This clone was counted ten times or more. The genes are TRBV19 and TRBJ1-5, with unresolved D. CDR1 and CDR2 from the germline V gene are LNHDA and SQIVND (reference sequence). CDR3 length equals 13 residues. Trimming cost V 7 bases and J 6 bases, with 13 bases left between them. The CDR3 DNA reads as TGTGCCAGTACCCCTTCGCCGAGTCAGCCCCAGCATTTT. As protein: CASTPSPSQPQHF.

The genes are TRBV18 and TRBJ2-3; 9 bases agree with TRBD1. The junction had 5 bases not matched to a gene; V was cut back by 3 bases and J by 4 bases. This CDR3 contains 15 residues. Germline V gene sequence: CDR1 KGHSH, CDR2 LQKENI. In DNA, the CDR3 is TGTGCCAGCTCACCTGACAGGGGGAACTCAGATACGCAGTATTTT. This translates into CASSPDRGNSDTQYF.

In its sample, this clone was seen a few times. The chain links TRBV4-1 to TRBJ1-6; 10 nucleotides match TRBD1. This CDR3 contains 16 residues. Germline CDR1 reads MGHRA; CDR2 reads YSYEKL. Trimming took 5 bases from V and 10 from J; bases not matched to a gene: 11. The CDR3 DNA reads as TGCGCCAGCAGCTCCCGGACAGGGGGTGGAGAATCACCCCTCCACTTT. Translating gives CASSSRTGGGESPLHF.

This chain connects TRBV28 to TRBJ2-1, with TRBD2 matching 8 bases. The CDR3 is 15 residues long. The trim removed 4 bases at V and 5 bases at J, leaving 7 bases unmatched. The germline V gene has CDR1 MDHEN and CDR2 SYDVKM. The CDR3 loop is CASSSARGVNNEQFF. CDR3 nucleotides: TGTGCCAGCAGTTCCGCGCGGGGGGTAAACAATGAGCAGTTCTTC.

This clone has just one count. This chain uses TRBV3-1 (or the pseudogene TRBV3-2) with TRBJ2-1; D is uncertain. V was trimmed by 9 bases and J by 8 bases, leaving 20 bases between them. CDR3 length equals 14 residues. The germline V gene has CDR1 LGHDT and CDR2 YNNKEL (reference sequence). The CDR3 DNA is TGTGCCAGTAGTACTAACCCGGGTCATTATGAGCAGTTCTTC. Its protein is CASSTNPGHYEQFF.

J is TRBJ1-2 and V is TRBV13; D remains unclear. Trimming left V 5 bases short and J 3 bases short, with 16 bases between. Germline V lookup: CDR1 PRHDT, CDR2 FYEKMQ (reference sequence). The CDR3 runs to 15 residues. CDR3 sequence (DNA): TGTGCCAGCAGCCCTGGCGGGCTTCTGGACTATGGCTACACCTTC. Its translation is CASSPGGLLDYGYTF.

This chain joins TRBV5-4 and TRBJ1-2; 9 bases align to TRBD1. Germline V gene sequence: CDR1 SGHNT, CDR2 YYREEE (reference sequence). This CDR3 has 15 amino acids. The ends lost 4 bases at V and 5 bases at J; junction bases unmatched: 9. The CDR3, as DNA: TGTGCCAGCAGCCCTAGGACAGGGGTGCAATATGGCTACACCTTC. It is translated as CASSPRTGVQYGYTF.